Presented here are 30 T cell receptor beta chains from one specimen sequenced in a study of T cell responses to AZD1222 COVID-19 vaccine. Using immunoSEQ multiplex PCR, the repertoire was profiled, and TCRdb retains in-frame clones only, with some absent. The data contain 210,000 or so clones, around 94% of them singletons. The source was peripheral blood, collected 28 days after the second dose of the MenACWY control vaccine. Source of these receptors: an adult who received the MenACWY meningococcal vaccine as a control.

The V gene is TRBV18, the J gene TRBJ1-2, with TRBD1 matching over 9 bases. Unmatched junction bases numbered 10, after V lost 1 base and J lost 10 bases. The CDR3 has 15 residues. CDR1 KGHSH and CDR2 LQKENI come from the germline V gene. The CDR3 DNA is TGTGCCAGCTCACCACAAACCGGGACAGGGATGGACTACACCTTC. Its translation: CASSPQTGTGMDYTF.

The V and J genes are TRBV21-1 and TRBJ1-2; the table names TRBD1, a call not compared with the DNA. TRBV21-1 is given as a pseudogene. The CDR3 has 14 amino acids. The CDR3: CASPKSDRAYGYTF. The CDR3 nucleotides read TGTGCCAGCCCCAAATCTGACAGGGCTTATGGCTACACCTTC.

The chain couples TRBV6-2 or TRBV6-3 to TRBJ1-2; 9 positions agree with TRBD1. The ends lost 4 bases at V and 13 bases at J; junction bases unmatched: 25. CDR1 is MNHEY and CDR2 is SVGEGT in the germline V gene. This CDR3 has 18 amino acids. The CDR3 sequence: CASSFVYGSGTGTSGSTF. The CDR3 DNA is TGTGCCAGCAGTTTCGTATATGGCTCAGGGACAGGGACGTCCGGGAGCACCTTC.

The chain is built from TRBV28 and TRBJ2-7; D not certain. V was trimmed by 5 bases and J by 4 bases, leaving 6 bases between them. The CDR3 covers 11 residues. Germline CDR1 reads MDHEN; CDR2 reads SYDVKM. CDR3 loop: CASSPKYEQYF. As DNA, the CDR3 is TGTGCCAGCAGTCCTAAATACGAGCAGTACTTC.

J is TRBJ2-4 and V is TRBV18; 10 bases line up with TRBD1. This CDR3 contains 16 residues. Trimming removed 0 bases from V and 1 base from J; junction bases left unmatched: 0. Per germline, CDR1 KGHSH and CDR2 LQKENI. CDR3 protein: CASSPPGQGAKNIQYF. The CDR3 DNA reads TGTGCCAGCTCACCACCGGGACAGGGGGCCAAAAACATTCAGTACTTC.

This chain links TRBV21-1 with TRBJ2-1; TRBD2 is taken as the D call from the table, unchecked against the DNA. TRBV21-1 constitutes a pseudogene. The CDR3 loop spans 16 amino acids. CDR3 amino acids: CASSKGPSSGHNEQFF. The CDR3 nucleotides are TGTGCCAGCAGCAAAGGTCCATCTAGCGGCCACAATGAGCAGTTCTTC.

The CDR3 region is CASSVTGVLSPLHF. In DNA, the CDR3 is TGTGCCAGTAGTGTAACAGGGGTTCTATCACCCCTCCACTTT. The chain joins TRBV19 to TRBJ1-6, with 7 bases that match TRBD1. There are 14 residues in the CDR3. The junction had 8 bases not matched to a gene; V was cut back by 5 bases and J by 10 bases. Germline loops: CDR1 LNHDA, CDR2 SQIVND (reference sequence). Full variable domain (remainder filled in from reference TRBV19 and TRBJ1-6): DGGITQSPKYLFRKEGQNVTLSCEQNLNHDAMYWYRQDPGQGLRLIYYSQIVNDFQKGDIAEGYSVSREKKESFPLTVTSAQKNPTAFYLCASSVTGVLSPLHFGNGTRLTVT.

This chain joins TRBV7-2 and TRBJ2-2; D is possibly TRBD1 (5 bases). CDR1 and CDR2 from the germline V gene are SGHTA and FQGNSA. The V and J ends lost 6 bases and 3 bases respectively, with 14 bases between them. CDR3 size: 15 residues. For the CDR3, the DNA is TGTGCCAGCAGTTTGACAGCGACATACACCGGGGAGCTGTTTTTT. Encoded protein: CASSLTATYTGELFF.

This clone was counted a few times. The chain combines TRBV6-1 with TRBJ1-5; D remains unclear. Trimming left V 4 bases short and J 0 bases short, with 13 bases between. This CDR3 has 16 residues. Germline CDR1 reads MNHNS; CDR2 reads SASEGT. The CDR3 spells CASSVEGYLSNQPQHF. The CDR3 bases are TGTGCCAGCAGTGTAGAGGGATACCTTAGCAATCAGCCCCAGCATTTT.

The gene calls are TRBV23-1 and TRBJ1-4, with 7 bases fitting TRBD1. TRBV23-1 is flagged as an ORF with uncertain function. This CDR3 has 15 amino acids. Trimming at V came to 2 bases and at J to 4 bases, leaving 4 bases not matched to a gene. CDR3 protein: CASSQDRDSNEKLFF. DNA for the CDR3: TGCGCCAGCAGTCAAGACCGGGACAGTAATGAAAAACTGTTTTTT.

The chain joins TRBV28 to TRBJ2-3, with unresolved D. This CDR3 spans 12 amino acids. The V and J ends lost 7 bases and 3 bases respectively, with 8 bases between them. The V gene's germline CDR1 is MDHEN and CDR2 SYDVKM. The CDR3 bases are TGTGCCAGCACCGATACAACAGATACGCAGTATTTT. Amino acids: CASTDTTDTQYF.

The chain joins TRBV7-6 to TRBJ2-1; 9 positions match TRBD2. Germline CDR1 SGHVS, CDR2 FNYEAQ. Trimming cost V 5 bases and J 5 bases; bases outside gene matches: 19. This CDR3 comprises 19 residues. The CDR3 DNA follows: TGTGCCAGCAGCCTCACCGTAGGTTTGGCGGGAGGGCCCCACAATGAGCAGTTCTTC. Its protein product is CASSLTVGLAGGPHNEQFF.

The V and J genes are TRBV2 and TRBJ2-5; possibly TRBD2 for D (6 bases). The CDR3 has 16 residues. Germline loops: CDR1 SNHLY, CDR2 FYNNEI. Between the trimmed V and J ends, which lost 3 bases and 0 bases, there was a span of 14 bases. The CDR3 DNA sequence: TGTGCCAGCAGTGATTTCCAGGGAGGATACCAAGAGACCCAGTACTTC. Translated: CASSDFQGGYQETQYF.

The V and J genes are TRBV4-1 and TRBJ2-2, with D perhaps matching TRBD1 or TRBD2 (6 bases each). Trimming shortened V by 4 bases and J by 7 bases, and 13 bases separated the two germline ends. The CDR3 length is 14 residues. The V gene's germline CDR1 is MGHRA and CDR2 YSYEKL. The CDR3 DNA reads TGCGCCAGCAGCCTCGCCGGGGGCGGCGGGGAGCTGTTTTTT. Its protein product is CASSLAGGGGELFF.

This CDR3 is CASSQDVIGTVNYGYTF. Here the CDR3 DNA reads TGTGCCAGCAGCCAAGATGTAATCGGGACGGTTAACTATGGCTACACCTTC. The J gene is TRBJ1-2, the V gene TRBV3-1 (or the pseudogene TRBV3-2); TRBD1 is a possible D gene (5 bases). The CDR3 contains 17 residues. V was cut by 0 bases and J by 1 base, with 15 bases left in between. Germline CDR1 and CDR2: LGHDT and YNNKEL (reference sequence).

The chain has TRBV27 and TRBJ2-2; D uncertain. This CDR3 is 14 amino acids long. The ends were cut back, 5 bases at V and 1 base at J, with 8 bases in the middle. The germline CDR1 and CDR2 sequences are MNHEY and SMNVEV (reference sequence). The CDR3 protein is CASSQTGNTGELFF. The DNA for the CDR3 is TGTGCCAGCAGTCAGACGGGGAACACCGGGGAGCTGTTTTTT.

This chain joins TRBV3-1 (or the pseudogene TRBV3-2) and TRBJ2-5; D might be TRBD2 (6 bases). Trimming cost V 6 bases and J 3 bases, with 11 bases left between them. The germline V gene has CDR1 LGHDT and CDR2 YNNKEL (reference sequence). The CDR3 is made up of 13 amino acids. The CDR3 bases are TGTGCCAGCAGGCCGGGAGTGGAAGAGACCCAGTACTTC. It translates to CASRPGVEETQYF.

In the case of this clone: The junction and the germline gene differ at one end; a read error may be behind it. This chain uses TRBV29-1 with TRBJ2-1; D possibly corresponds to TRBD2 (6 bases). Germline V gene lookup returns CDR1 SQVTM and CDR2 ANQGSEA. This CDR3 has 12 residues. For the CDR3, the DNA is TGCAGCGTTGAAGTCTTTTTGGCGGGGTCGGTCTTC. Protein product: CSVEVFLAGSVF.

This chain uses TRBV4-1 with TRBJ2-7; TRBD2 might be the D (6 bases). Germline V gene data show CDR1 as MGHRA and CDR2 as YSYEKL. Between the trimmed V and J ends, which lost 1 base and 2 bases, there was a span of 12 bases. The CDR3 runs to 15 residues. The chain's CDR3 is CASSQGSAGTYEQYF. The DNA of the CDR3 is TGCGCCAGCAGCCAAGGTTCCGCGGGGACCTACGAGCAGTACTTC.

The chain has TRBV7-3 and TRBJ2-3; the match to TRBD2 covers 9 bases. Germline-derived CDR1 and CDR2 are SGHTA and FQGTGA. After removal of 1 base from V and 0 bases from J, the junction contained 14 bases not matched to a gene. CDR3 size: 20 residues. CDR3 in amino acids: CASSLIGPELAGISTDTQYF. The CDR3 DNA reads as TGTGCCAGCAGCTTAATAGGCCCGGAGCTAGCGGGAATTAGCACAGATACGCAGTATTTT. Supplemented by reference TRBV7-3 and TRBJ2-3, the full variable domain reads GAGVSQTPSNKVTEKGKYVELRCDPISGHTALYWYRQSLGQGPEFLIYFQGTGAADDSGLPNDRFFAVRPEGSVSTLKIQRTERGDSAVYLCASSLIGPELAGISTDTQYFGPGTRLTVL.

The CDR3 nucleotides read TGTGCCAGCTCACCATATACTGCCTCCTACGAGCAGTACTTC. Amino acid sequence: CASSPYTASYEQYF. The rearrangement uses TRBV18 and TRBJ2-7; D not certain. Germline values: CDR1 KGHSH, CDR2 LQKENI. This CDR3 region has 14 residues. V was shortened by 2 bases and J by 0 bases, with 8 bases between the two germline ends.

V and J are TRBV5-6 and TRBJ1-1; 8 bases fit TRBD1. The J segment lost 4 bases and the V segment lost 0 bases, leaving 8 bases of the junction unmatched. The CDR3 runs 16 residues. Germline CDR1 is SGHDT and CDR2 is YYEEEE. For the CDR3, the DNA is TGTGCCAGCAGCTTGGGGACAGGGAGGTCGAGCACTGAAGCTTTCTTT. Translated, it gives CASSLGTGRSSTEAFF.

The sample holds one count of this clone. The chain is built from TRBV25-1 and TRBJ1-6; 7 bases are shared with TRBD1. The germline V gene has CDR1 MGHDK and CDR2 SYGVNS. CDR3 length equals 15 residues. Losses at the gene ends were 4 bases for V and 7 bases for J; bases not matched to a gene: 7. The DNA of the CDR3 is TGTGCCAGCAGTGGCGGGACAGTTGAAAATTCACCCCTCCACTTT. As protein: CASSGGTVENSPLHF.

This rearrangement joins TRBV6-5 to TRBJ2-7; D unclear. The V gene's germline CDR1 is MNHEY and CDR2 SVGAGI. There are 11 residues in the CDR3. V dropped 9 bases and J dropped 6 bases, with 12 bases sitting between them. The CDR3: CASGVVGEQYF. Written as DNA, the CDR3 is TGTGCCAGTGGGGTGGTTGGCGAGCAGTACTTC.

The V call is TRBV5-8, the J call TRBJ1-1; D unresolved. Looked up from germline, CDR1 is SGHTS and CDR2 is YDEGEE. This CDR3 comprises 11 residues. V lost 0 bases, J lost 4 bases, and 1 base lay in between. Written as DNA, the CDR3 is TGTGCCAGCAGCTTGGTCACTGAAGCTTTCTTT. This sequence encodes CASSLVTEAFF. Looking up the rest from reference TRBV5-8 and TRBJ1-1 gives the full variable domain: EAGVTQSPTHLIKTRGQQATLRCSPISGHTSVYWYQQALGLGLQFLLWYDEGEERNRGNFPPRFSGRQFPNYSSELNVNALELEDSALYLCASSLVTEAFFGQGTRLTVV.

The chain has TRBV3-1 (or the pseudogene TRBV3-2) and TRBJ1-6; 8 bases align to TRBD1. This CDR3 comprises 14 residues. Losses at the gene ends were 1 base for V and 9 bases for J; bases not matched to a gene: 2. Germline V gives CDR1 LGHDT, CDR2 YNNKEL (reference sequence). The CDR3 loop is CASSQVTGVSPLHF. The CDR3 region has the DNA TGTGCCAGCAGCCAAGTGACAGGGGTTTCACCCCTCCACTTT.

The chain recombines TRBV5-1 with TRBJ2-1, with 15 bases lining up with TRBD2. There are 16 residues in the CDR3. V lost 3 bases to trimming and J lost 8 bases; unmatched junction nucleotides: 6. The V gene's germline CDR1 is SGHRS and CDR2 YFSETQ. CDR3 DNA: TGCGCCAGCAGCTCCGGGACTAGCGGGAGGTGGGATGAGCAGTTCTTC. This encodes CASSSGTSGRWDEQFF.

The count of this clone is one. Other DNA sequences of this sample code for an identical CDR3. The chain carries TRBV9 and TRBJ1-3; perhaps TRBD1 as D (5 bases). Looked up from germline, CDR1 is SGDLS and CDR2 is YYNGEE. CDR3 size: 15 residues. V lost 0 bases and J 0 bases, leaving 7 bases between the germline ends. For the CDR3, the DNA is TGTGCCAGCAGCGTAGGAACAGGCTCTGGAAACACCATATATTTT. This codes for CASSVGTGSGNTIYF.

This chain joins TRBV2 and TRBJ1-1, with unresolved D. The CDR3 totals 13 residues. Trimming took 9 bases from V and 3 from J, leaving 14 bases between them. Germline V gene sequence: CDR1 SNHLY, CDR2 FYNNEI. The chain's CDR3 is CASKTGWDTEAFF. Written as DNA, the CDR3 is TGTGCCAGTAAAACGGGGTGGGACACTGAAGCTTTCTTT.

J is TRBJ2-2 and V is TRBV2; TRBD1 aligns across 12 bases. Trimming took 7 bases from V and 7 from J; bases not matched to a gene: 4. Germline V gene lookup returns CDR1 SNHLY and CDR2 FYNNEI. The CDR3 runs 14 residues. The CDR3 sequence: CASIGTGGNGELFF. The DNA of the CDR3 is TGTGCCAGCATCGGGACAGGGGGCAACGGGGAGCTGTTTTTT.